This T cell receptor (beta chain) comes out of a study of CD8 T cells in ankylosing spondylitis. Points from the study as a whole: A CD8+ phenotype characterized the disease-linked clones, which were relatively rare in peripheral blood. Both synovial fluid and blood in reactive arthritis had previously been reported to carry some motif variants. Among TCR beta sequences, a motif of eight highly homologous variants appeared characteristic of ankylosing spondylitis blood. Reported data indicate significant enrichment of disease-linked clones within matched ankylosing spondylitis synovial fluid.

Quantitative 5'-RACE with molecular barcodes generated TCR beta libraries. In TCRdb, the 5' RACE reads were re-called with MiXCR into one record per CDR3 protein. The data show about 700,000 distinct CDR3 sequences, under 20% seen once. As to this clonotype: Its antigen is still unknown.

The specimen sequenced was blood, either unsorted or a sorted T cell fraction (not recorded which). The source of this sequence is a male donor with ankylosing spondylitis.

CDR3 DNA: TGTGCCAGCAGTTCCGCCGCTAAAACGGAGGGCGAGCAGTACTTC. Translated: CASSSAAKTEGEQYF. This chain links TRBV6-2 or TRBV6-3 with TRBJ2-7, with D maybe TRBD2 (6 bases). The CDR3 is 15 amino acids. The ends were cut back, 4 bases at V and 6 bases at J, with 19 bases in the middle. From germline, CDR1 is MNHEY and CDR2 SVGEGT.